The 31 T cell receptor beta chains below come from one sample, sequenced in a study of identical twins. Each CDR3 protein gets one entry after TCRdb re-called the 5' RACE reads with MiXCR. The sample yields about 570,000 distinct CDR3 sequences, 9.6% seen once. These data were likewise used in another study, on yellow fever vaccine responses in identical twins.

Material for sequencing was PBMCs. The receptors originated from a woman aged 18 to 35 in good health.

This clonotype came up many times. The chain carries TRBV20-1 and TRBJ2-1; no definite D call. This CDR3 has 11 residues. From germline, CDR1 is DFQATT and CDR2 SNEGSKA (reference sequence). With 5 bases removed from V and 13 bases from J, the gap between germline ends came to 15 bases. DNA of the CDR3: TGCAGTGCTCGTTCCGGGTCAACCCAGTTCTTC. Its protein is CSARSGSTQFF.

This clonotype was observed many times. This chain connects TRBV12-3 or TRBV12-4 to TRBJ1-4; D is undetermined. The CDR3 contains 14 residues. Trimming left V 3 bases short and J 4 bases short, with 9 bases between. CDR3 sequence reads: CASSLSGFNEKLFF. CDR3 bases: TGTGCCAGCAGTTTGAGTGGATTTAATGAAAAACTGTTTTTT.

This clonotype has more than one count but fewer than ten. The chain combines TRBV12-3 or TRBV12-4 with TRBJ2-7, with 8 bases identical to TRBD1. V trimming: 6 bases; J trimming: 6 bases; junction bases outside the gene matches: 10. This CDR3 is built from 14 residues. The CDR3 is CASSHLPTGAEQYF. CDR3 sequence (DNA): TGTGCCAGCAGCCATTTACCGACAGGGGCCGAGCAGTACTTC.

The chain joins TRBV25-1 to TRBJ2-3, with TRBD1 matching over 8 bases. The CDR3 length is 17 residues. The V segment lost 1 base and the J segment 0 bases; nucleotides outside the gene matches: 6. CDR1 and CDR2 from the germline V gene are MGHDK and SYGVNS. The CDR3 sequence is CASSEWVQGASTDTQYF. DNA for the CDR3: TGTGCCAGCAGTGAATGGGTCCAGGGGGCTAGCACAGATACGCAGTATTTT.

This chain uses TRBV5-1 with TRBJ2-7, with D perhaps matching TRBD1 (6 bases). The germline CDR1 and CDR2 sequences are SGHRS and YFSETQ. The CDR3 is made up of 14 amino acids. The V end was cut by 7 bases, the J end by 6 bases, with 20 bases between. The CDR3 loop is CASPRGTHVTEQYF. As DNA, the CDR3 is TGCGCCAGCCCCCGAGGGACACACGTTACCGAGCAGTACTTC.

The rearrangement links TRBV7-2 to TRBJ2-7; D call uncertain. V was trimmed by 1 base and J by 6 bases, leaving 10 bases between them. The CDR3 extends over 13 amino acids. The V gene's germline CDR1 is SGHTA and CDR2 FQGNSA. CDR3 protein: CASSLGFPPEQYF. The CDR3 DNA follows: TGTGCCAGCAGCTTAGGATTCCCTCCCGAGCAGTACTTC. Full variable domain (rest looked up from reference TRBV7-2 and TRBJ2-7): GAGVSQSPSNKVTEKGKDVELRCDPISGHTALYWYRQSLGQGLEFLIYFQGNSAPDKSGLPSDRFSAERTGGSVSTLTIQRTQQEDSAVYLCASSLGFPPEQYFGPGTRLTVT.

This clonotype was picked up a small number of times. This chain links TRBV28 with TRBJ2-1; a weak D match, TRBD2 (6 bases). From germline, CDR1 is MDHEN and CDR2 SYDVKM. The CDR3 totals 13 residues. The V and J ends lost 1 base and 9 bases respectively, with 10 bases between them. The CDR3 here is CASSLSAGSEQFF. CDR3 in DNA: TGTGCCAGCAGTTTATCGGCGGGGAGTGAGCAGTTCTTC.

This clonotype was seen a single time. Compared with germline, one end of the junction differs, possibly owing to a read error. This chain links TRBV2 with TRBJ1-5; D is perhaps TRBD1 (6 bases). This CDR3 is 15 amino acids long. Germline assignment: CDR1 SNHLY and CDR2 FYNNEI. DNA for the CDR3: TGTGCCAGCACTGAAGAGGGGGACGACAATCAGCCCCAGCATTTT. Translated, it gives CASTEEGDDNQPQHF.

The table lists this clonotype with many counts. The V call is TRBV12-3 or TRBV12-4, the J call TRBJ1-5; 7 bases fit TRBD1. This CDR3 has 14 residues. Unmatched junction bases numbered 2, after V lost 4 bases and J lost 2 bases. The CDR3 sequence: CASSWQGGNQPQHF. The CDR3 region has the DNA TGTGCCAGCAGTTGGCAGGGGGGCAATCAGCCCCAGCATTTT.

The sample holds a few counts of this clonotype. V and J are TRBV13 and TRBJ2-2; no firm D call. This CDR3 region has 16 residues. Germline V lookup: CDR1 PRHDT, CDR2 FYEKMQ (reference sequence). The V end lost 5 bases, the J end lost 4 bases, and 17 bases lay between the germline ends. CDR3 sequence: CASSLRTAKVTGELFF. The CDR3 DNA is TGTGCCAGCAGCCTACGGACCGCAAAAGTCACCGGGGAGCTGTTTTTT.

Worth noting for this clonotype: A much larger clone is a single base away; this may be a read error. The chain carries TRBV9 and TRBJ2-1; D may be TRBD2 (7 bases). Trimming removed 4 bases at V and 9 bases at J, with 26 bases between. CDR3 length: 17 amino acids. Germline lookup yields CDR1 SGDLS and CDR2 YYNGEE. The CDR3 DNA is TGTGCCAGCAGCTCCCGTAGCCTAGGCGGGGGCCACAGTGAGCAGTTCTTC. It yields the protein CASSSRSLGGGHSEQFF.

The chain carries TRBV15 and TRBJ1-2; perhaps TRBD1 as D (5 bases). V lost 5 bases and J lost 4, with 14 bases in between. The CDR3 contains 14 residues. CDR1 and CDR2 from the germline V gene are LNHNV and YYDKDF (reference sequence). The CDR3 DNA is TGTGCCACCAGCGATTGGGGGTCCGGCTATGGCTACACCTTC. It yields the protein CATSDWGSGYGYTF.

This clonotype came up many times. This chain uses TRBV29-1 with TRBJ2-3; 12 bases are shared with TRBD1. The CDR3 has 15 amino acids. V dropped 6 bases and J dropped 5; count of bases not matched to a gene: 9. Looked up from germline, CDR1 is SQVTM and CDR2 is ANQGSEA. In DNA, the CDR3 is TGCAGCGTGGCCGTTGGGACAGGGGGCATAGATACGCAGTATTTT. Its translation: CSVAVGTGGIDTQYF.

This clonotype was counted many times. The chain employs TRBV6-5 and TRBJ2-2, with TRBD1 identical over 9 bases. This CDR3 has 16 residues. The ends lost 4 bases at V and 2 bases at J; junction bases unmatched: 5. The germline gives CDR1 MNHEY, CDR2 SVGAGI. This CDR3 reads CASSFPGQGNTGELFF. The CDR3 DNA is TGTGCCAGCAGTTTCCCGGGACAGGGCAACACCGGGGAGCTGTTTTTT.

V is TRBV4-1 and J is TRBJ2-7, with TRBD2 as a possible D gene (5 bases). CDR1 and CDR2 from the germline V gene are MGHRA and YSYEKL. The CDR3 consists of 16 residues. Trimming pared 5 bases from V and 3 bases from J, leaving 20 bases between. The CDR3 here is CASSKDVSVSNYEQYF. As DNA, the CDR3 is TGCGCCAGCAGCAAGGACGTTAGCGTGTCTAACTACGAGCAGTACTTC.

This clonotype appeared many times. The chain combines TRBV12-3 or TRBV12-4 with TRBJ1-1; 9 nucleotides line up with TRBD1. The CDR3 totals 15 residues. Trimming cost V 6 bases and J 0 bases; bases outside gene matches: 5. Written as DNA, the CDR3 is TGTGCCAGCAGGGCCTGGGACAGGGTGAACACTGAAGCTTTCTTT. Protein: CASRAWDRVNTEAFF.

This clonotype turned up a few times. V gene TRBV25-1 combines with J gene TRBJ2-7; D is unresolved. From germline, CDR1 is MGHDK and CDR2 SYGVNS. Trimming shortened V by 1 base and J by 0 bases, and 4 bases separated the two germline ends. The CDR3 runs 13 residues. The CDR3: CASSEWSSYEQYF. The CDR3 nucleotides read TGTGCCAGCAGTGAATGGAGCTCCTACGAGCAGTACTTC.

There are many counts of this clonotype. V usage is TRBV3-1 and J usage is TRBJ1-5, with 7 bases lining up with TRBD1. Germline lookup yields CDR1 LGHDT and CDR2 YNNKEL (reference sequence). This CDR3 comprises 13 residues. The ends lost 4 bases at V and 5 bases at J; junction bases unmatched: 2. CDR3 region: CASSRTGDQPQHF. CDR3 nucleotide sequence: TGTGCCAGCAGCCGAACAGGGGATCAGCCCCAGCATTTT.

This clonotype came up many times. This chain connects TRBV6-5 to TRBJ1-1; D gene unclear. The germline CDR1 and CDR2 sequences are MNHEY and SVGAGI. Trimming cost V 5 bases and J 7 bases, with 11 bases left between them. The CDR3 has 12 amino acids. CDR3 DNA: TGTGCCAGCAGTGTAGGCCATGGTGAAGCTTTCTTT. Residues: CASSVGHGEAFF.

J is TRBJ2-3 and V is TRBV15; 8 bases match TRBD2. The ends lost 1 base at V and 2 bases at J; junction bases unmatched: 5. The CDR3 spans 16 residues. Germline V gene lookup returns CDR1 LNHNV and CDR2 YYDKDF (reference sequence). The CDR3 sequence: CATSRVSGAFTDTQYF. Here the CDR3 DNA reads TGTGCCACCAGCAGAGTTAGCGGGGCATTCACAGATACGCAGTATTTT.

For this clonotype: Compared with germline, one end of the junction differs, possibly owing to a read error. This sequence joins TRBV28 and TRBJ1-2, with 7 bases matching TRBD1. Germline-derived CDR1 and CDR2 are MDHEN and SYDVKM. The CDR3 length is 15 residues. CDR3 in DNA: TGTGCCAGCAGTATAACACAGGGGTTCAACTATGACTACACCTTC. This codes for CASSITQGFNYDYTF.

The V call is TRBV7-9, the J call TRBJ2-1; unclear D gene. This CDR3 contains 16 residues. Germline V gives CDR1 SEHNR, CDR2 FQNEAQ (reference sequence). V was trimmed by 4 bases and J by 3 bases, leaving 16 bases between them. The CDR3: CASSSNRDKNYNEQFF. The CDR3 DNA reads as TGTGCCAGCAGCTCAAACCGAGACAAAAACTACAATGAGCAGTTCTTC.

In this sample, this clonotype turned up a few times. This chain uses TRBV11-2 with TRBJ1-5; 7 bases fit TRBD1. CDR1 is SGHAT and CDR2 is FQNNGV in the germline V gene. V lost 4 bases and J lost 5; bases outside the gene matches: 17. The CDR3 loop spans 18 amino acids. The CDR3 reads CASSSTGGQPSRYQPQHF. In DNA form, the CDR3 reads TGTGCCAGCAGCTCAACCGGGGGACAGCCATCTCGGTATCAGCCCCAGCATTTT.

In its sample, this clonotype was seen many times. The genes are TRBV12-3 or TRBV12-4 and TRBJ1-1, with D tentatively TRBD1 (5 bases). Trimming removed 6 bases from V and 4 bases from J, with 15 bases in between. This CDR3 has 14 residues. The CDR3 DNA reads as TGTGCCAGCAGCCAGGGATTCCGGGGCACTGAAGCTTTCTTT. It is translated as CASSQGFRGTEAFF.

The sample holds a few counts of this clonotype. The rearrangement links TRBV5-1 to TRBJ2-5; D could derive from TRBD1 or TRBD2 (5 bases each). CDR3 length: 14 residues. Germline CDR1 reads SGHRS; CDR2 reads YFSETQ. V dropped 0 bases and J dropped 3 bases, with 9 bases sitting between them. CDR3 DNA sequence: TGCGCCAGCAGCTTGGGGGGGACCGAAGAGACCCAGTACTTC. Translating it yields CASSLGGTEETQYF.

The chain has TRBV28 and TRBJ2-1; 12 bases align to TRBD2. CDR3 length: 18 residues. CDR1 MDHEN and CDR2 SYDVKM come from the germline V gene. The J segment lost 0 bases and the V segment lost 6 bases, leaving 9 bases of the junction unmatched. CDR3 DNA sequence: TGTGCCAGCAGCCGGGGACTAGCGGGCCCGAGCTCCTACAATGAGCAGTTCTTC. Protein sequence: CASSRGLAGPSSYNEQFF.

The table lists this clonotype with many counts. The rearrangement links TRBV7-3 to TRBJ1-1, with D possibly TRBD1 on 6 matching bases. Trimming left V 5 bases short and J 6 bases short, with 13 bases between. The length of the CDR3 is 13 residues. Germline V CDR1 and CDR2: SGHTA, FQGTGA. Here the CDR3 reads CASSLQGAAEAFF. The CDR3 DNA reads as TGTGCCAGCAGCCTACAGGGTGCGGCTGAAGCTTTCTTT.

The rearrangement joins TRBV18 to TRBJ2-3, with D possibly called TRBD1 or TRBD2 (5 bases each). Trimming took 4 bases from V and 0 from J, leaving 17 bases between them. CDR1 and CDR2 (germline): KGHSH, LQKENI. The length of the CDR3 is 17 residues. This CDR3 is CASSQIPGTTSTDTQYF. The CDR3 DNA reads TGTGCCAGCTCACAGATCCCCGGGACGACTAGCACAGATACGCAGTATTTT.

This clonotype was counted many times. The chain's CDR3 is CSVEEGDTGELFF. The CDR3 nucleotides read TGCAGCGTTGAAGAAGGGGACACCGGGGAGCTGTTTTTT. J is TRBJ2-2 and V is TRBV29-1, with D possibly TRBD1 on 5 matching bases. The CDR3 has 13 amino acids. Germline-derived CDR1 and CDR2 are SQVTM and ANQGSEA. The V end lost 0 bases, the J end lost 3 bases, and 5 bases lay between the germline ends.

This clonotype has a handful of counts. V gene TRBV3-1 combines with J gene TRBJ2-3; D gene unclear. Germline CDR1 reads LGHDT; CDR2 reads YNNKEL (reference sequence). V was cut by 1 base and J by 2 bases, with 10 bases left in between. This CDR3 contains 15 residues. CDR3 bases: TGTGCCAGCAGCCAAGGGGTTACACCCACAGATACGCAGTATTTT. Its protein product is CASSQGVTPTDTQYF.

The genes are TRBV2 and TRBJ2-2; D is uncertain. Germline V gives CDR1 SNHLY, CDR2 FYNNEI. V lost 5 bases and J lost 7, with 26 bases in between. The CDR3 has 18 amino acids. The chain's CDR3 is CASSLGSRPVFSGGELFF. The CDR3 nucleotides read TGTGCCAGCAGTTTAGGGTCGAGGCCGGTTTTTAGTGGCGGGGAGCTGTTTTTT.